Each of the 23 T cell receptor beta chains below was sequenced from the same sample in a study of T cell clusters in autoimmune cytopenias. Each sample's input was about 270 ng genomic DNA, 38,000 or so genome equivalents. Multiplex touch-down PCR amplified TRB using TRB-A and TRB-B pools in one tube. No DNA is given; TCRdb re-called the multiplex PCR reads and lists each CDR3 protein once. The sample has about 11,000 distinct CDR3 sequences. The data also belong to a second study, concerning T cell repertoires in aging, cancer and after chemotherapy.

Source material: peripheral blood. These receptors were collected from a human donor in good health.

This clonotype is classed as medium-sized (0.01 to 0.1%) by frequency. This chain links TRBV19 with TRBJ1-2; TCRdb indicates TRBD1, and absent DNA this call remains unverified. The CDR3 extends over 13 amino acids. CDR1 LNHDA and CDR2 SQIVND come from the germline V gene (reference sequence). This CDR3 reads CASRDRILHGYTF. Full variable domain (outside the CDR3, taken from reference TRBV19 and TRBJ1-2): DGGITQSPKYLFRKEGQNVTLSCEQNLNHDAMYWYRQDPGQGLRLIYYSQIVNDFQKGDIAEGYSVSREKKESFPLTVTSAQKNPTAFYLCASRDRILHGYTFGSGTRLTVV.

The chain uses TRBV6-6 and TRBJ1-2; without DNA, the TCRdb call of TRBD1 cannot be checked. This CDR3 is built from 14 residues. The germline V gene encodes CDR1 MNHNY and CDR2 SVGAGI (reference sequence). The chain's CDR3 is CASSYSDRQYGYTF.

V and J are TRBV18 and TRBJ2-5; TCRdb's assignment of TRBD2 cannot be checked, as there is no DNA. The CDR3 spans 14 residues. Germline V lookup: CDR1 KGHSH, CDR2 LQKENI. The chain's CDR3 is CASSRDFGQETQYF.

The chain couples TRBV7-2 to TRBJ2-7; TCRdb picks TRBD1, but there is no DNA to check that call. Germline CDR1 SGHTA, CDR2 FQGNSA. The CDR3 runs 15 residues. The CDR3 sequence is CASSLSGHNSYEQYF.

By frequency, this clonotype registers medium-sized (0.01 to 0.1%). The rearrangement joins TRBV27 to TRBJ2-6; the D call from TCRdb, TRBD1, cannot be confirmed without DNA. This CDR3 region has 17 residues. Per the germline V gene, CDR1 is MNHEY and CDR2 is SMNVEV (reference sequence). CDR3 residues: CASSPGQGVSGANVLTF.

CDR3 amino acids: CASSYPGLAGGSKQFF. This rearrangement joins TRBV6-5 to TRBJ2-1; absent DNA, TCRdb's TRBD2 call cannot be checked. This CDR3 is 16 amino acids long. Germline V gene lookup returns CDR1 MNHEY and CDR2 SVGAGI.

The rearrangement uses TRBV7-9 and TRBJ2-6. Germline CDR1 is SEHNR and CDR2 is FQNEAQ (reference sequence). This CDR3 contains 16 residues. The chain's CDR3 is CASSPHGVSGANVLTF.

This clonotype is classed as medium-sized (0.01 to 0.1%) by frequency. The CDR3 is CASSIKLDQPQHF. V is TRBV19 and J is TRBJ1-5. The CDR3 has 13 amino acids. Germline CDR1 LNHDA, CDR2 SQIVND (reference sequence).

The V and J genes are TRBV7-9 and TRBJ2-7; lacking DNA, the TRBD1 call made by TCRdb goes unchecked. Germline V gene lookup returns CDR1 SEHNR and CDR2 FQNEAQ (reference sequence). This CDR3 has 19 amino acids. The CDR3 is CASSPGVVSGPNQGYEQYF.

The chain employs TRBV7-4 and TRBJ2-3; the D call of TRBD2 rests on TCRdb alone, since no DNA is present to check it. The CDR3 covers 16 residues. From germline, CDR1 is SGHVT and CDR2 SQSDAQ. The CDR3 loop is CASSFARTTGSDTQYF. The full variable domain, with the rest looked up from reference TRBV7-4 and TRBJ2-3, is GAGVSQSPRYKVAKRGRDVALRCDSISGHVTLYWYRQTLGQGSEVLTYSQSDAQRDKSGRPSGRFSAERPERSVSTLKIQRTEQGDSAVYLCASSFARTTGSDTQYFGPGTRLTVL.

This clonotype shows up as medium-sized (0.01 to 0.1%) by frequency. CDR3 protein: CASSLSQGNEQFF. The chain links TRBV7-6 to TRBJ2-1; TCRdb's D call, TRBD1, is unchecked because there is no DNA. This CDR3 has 13 amino acids. Germline assignment: CDR1 SGHVS and CDR2 FNYEAQ.

This chain connects TRBV12-3 or TRBV12-4 to TRBJ1-3; absent DNA, TCRdb's TRBD1 call cannot be checked. This CDR3 comprises 13 residues. The CDR3 reads CASSLATGTTIYF.

This sequence joins TRBV6-4 and TRBJ2-7; TCRdb gives TRBD1 as the D gene, but with no DNA this cannot be confirmed. Germline CDR1 is MRHNA and CDR2 is SNTAGT. The length of the CDR3 is 13 residues. This chain's CDR3 is CASKTGEKYEQYF.

The gene calls are TRBV6-1 and TRBJ1-4; TCRdb returns TRBD1, unconfirmable since there is no DNA. The CDR3 is 16 amino acids. Looked up from germline, CDR1 is MNHNS and CDR2 is SASEGT. The chain's CDR3 is CASTFPQVATNEKLFF.

The chain recombines TRBV6-5 with TRBJ2-3; TCRdb designates TRBD2, a call that cannot be tested without DNA. The germline CDR1 and CDR2 sequences are MNHEY and SVGAGI. The CDR3 consists of 19 residues. The CDR3 is CASSEATSGRALEADTQYF.

This clonotype is called medium-sized based on its frequency. The J gene is TRBJ2-1, the V gene TRBV19; TCRdb's D call, TRBD2, is unchecked because there is no DNA. The CDR3 consists of 15 residues. Looked up from germline, CDR1 is LNHDA and CDR2 is SQIVND (reference sequence). CDR3 region: CASTPAGGPRNEQFF.

The rearrangement joins TRBV20-1 to TRBJ2-2; TCRdb designates TRBD1, a call that cannot be tested without DNA. The CDR3 is made up of 14 amino acids. Germline CDR1 DFQATT, CDR2 SNEGSKA (reference sequence). The CDR3 region is CSARGQGNTGELFF.

This chain joins TRBV27 and TRBJ1-6; TCRdb gives TRBD1 as the D gene, but with no DNA this cannot be confirmed. CDR3 length: 12 residues. The germline gives CDR1 MNHEY, CDR2 SMNVEV (reference sequence). The CDR3 spells CATGDLNSPLHF.

The rearrangement links TRBV12-3 or TRBV12-4 to TRBJ2-1; TCRdb designates TRBD1, a call that cannot be tested without DNA. The CDR3 is made up of 12 amino acids. The CDR3 loop is CASSGGTAEQFF.

V and J are TRBV7-9 and TRBJ1-1; TCRdb designates TRBD1, a call that cannot be tested without DNA. The CDR3 is 15 amino acids. Germline loops: CDR1 SEHNR, CDR2 FQNEAQ (reference sequence). CDR3 residues: CASSRTVGVLTEAFF.

The chain joins TRBV6-6 to TRBJ2-2; the D call from TCRdb, TRBD1, cannot be confirmed without DNA. The CDR3 contains 15 residues. Germline loops: CDR1 MNHNY, CDR2 SVGAGI (reference sequence). CDR3 residues: CASISGQGSTGELFF.

Considering frequency, this clonotype is medium-sized. The chain recombines TRBV19 with TRBJ1-2; TCRdb's assignment of TRBD1 cannot be checked, as there is no DNA. This CDR3 spans 13 amino acids. Germline assignment: CDR1 LNHDA and CDR2 SQIVND (reference sequence). The CDR3 spells CASSTTGWDGYTF.

The chain uses TRBV18 and TRBJ1-1. The V gene's germline CDR1 is KGHSH and CDR2 LQKENI. This CDR3 is built from 13 residues. The CDR3 region is CASSRQGNTEAFF.